The 12 T cell receptor beta chains presented below share a single source sample, sequenced in a study of molecular identifiers for immune sequencing clone quantification listed by TCRdb under 2018. Library prep was done by PCR. Sequencing instrument: NextSeq 500. TCRdb handled the public reads itself, with Q25 trimming in fastp and clone calling in MiXCR, and kept productive beta chains. Under each unique CDR3 protein, matching rows form one entry showing the most common genes and DNA. A total of about 510,000 distinct CDR3 sequences appear in this sample, about 26% of them only once. The top ten hold just over 0.75% of the sample. The sequenced material came from naive CD8+ T cells from blood, with Jurkat cell RNA spiked in. The sample's cell subset or site label, decoded: FACS-sorted CD8+CD4-CCR7+CD45RA+ naive T cells. These receptors were obtained from a human donor in good health. Some libraries in this study had Jurkat cell RNA spiked in.

The V and J genes are TRBV10-3 and TRBJ2-7; no clear D gene. V lost 2 bases and J lost 0, with 11 bases in between. The CDR3 is 15 residues long. CDR1 ENHRY and CDR2 SYGVKD come from the germline V gene. This CDR3 reads CAISEAGVSSYEQYF. The DNA of the CDR3 is TGTGCCATCAGTGAGGCAGGCGTAAGCTCCTACGAGCAGTACTTC.

This clonotype was detected only a few times. This chain links TRBV12-3 or TRBV12-4 with TRBJ2-2; D call uncertain. V lost 4 bases and J lost 7, with 10 bases in between. This CDR3 has 13 amino acids. CDR3 nucleotide sequence: TGTGCCAGCAGTTCCTTGGGTGTCGGGGAGCTGTTTTTT. This sequence encodes CASSSLGVGELFF.

Comments on this clonotype: This sequence may be a read error, since a much larger clone differs from it by one base. The rearrangement joins TRBV4-2 to TRBJ1-1; a weak D match, TRBD1 (5 bases). Trimming pared 5 bases from V and 3 bases from J, leaving 10 bases between. The germline gives CDR1 LGHNA, CDR2 YNFKEQ. The CDR3 consists of 13 residues. CDR3: CASSDTGDTEAFF. The CDR3 nucleotides read TGTGCCAGCAGCGATACAGGTGACACTGAAGCTTTCTTT.

The genes are TRBV5-5 and TRBJ2-4; 10 bases match TRBD2. In germline, CDR1 is SGHKS, CDR2 YYEKEE (reference sequence). This CDR3 region has 18 residues. J was trimmed by 0 bases and V by 7 bases; bases with no gene match: 13. In nucleotides, the CDR3 is TGTGCCAGCGGGGCGGGACTAGCGTCACCCTTAGCCAAAAACATTCAGTACTTC. It encodes CASGAGLASPLAKNIQYF. The full variable domain, with the rest looked up from reference TRBV5-5 and TRBJ2-4, is DAGVTQSPTHLIKTRGQQVTLRCSPISGHKSVSWYQQVLGQGPQFIFQYYEKEERGRGNFPDRFSARQFPNYSSELNVNALLLGDSALYLCASGAGLASPLAKNIQYFGAGTRLSVL.

This clonotype was seen many times. This chain uses TRBV28 with TRBJ2-3, with TRBD1 matching 8 bases. The V and J ends lost 5 bases and 2 bases, in that order; junction bases with no gene match: 6. From germline, CDR1 is MDHEN and CDR2 SYDVKM. There are 15 residues in the CDR3. The CDR3 protein is CASSAGTGITDTQYF. As DNA, the CDR3 is TGTGCCAGCAGTGCCGGGACAGGAATCACAGATACGCAGTATTTT.

Notes on this clonotype: The junction differs from germline at one of its ends, possibly a read error. The chain carries TRBV4-3 and TRBJ2-7; TRBD1 matches at 8 bases. The CDR3 spans 14 residues. Germline CDR1 and CDR2: LGHNA and YSLEER. CDR3 DNA: TGCGCCAGCAGCCACCGCGGACAGGGCTACGAGCAGCACTTC. Its protein product is CASSHRGQGYEQHF.

This clonotype has more than one count but fewer than ten. The chain couples TRBV12-5 to TRBJ2-6; 8 bases agree with TRBD1. The germline V gene has CDR1 LGHNT and CDR2 FRNRAP. Trimming took 4 bases from V and 0 from J; bases not matched to a gene: 5. The CDR3 runs to 17 residues. CDR3 loop: CASGSGQALSGANVLTF. The CDR3 nucleotides are TGTGCTAGTGGTTCGGGACAGGCCCTCTCTGGGGCCAACGTCCTGACTTTC.

The chain joins TRBV3-1 to TRBJ2-2; D might be TRBD1 (6 bases). V was shortened by 6 bases and J by 1 base, with 9 bases between the two germline ends. The CDR3 is 14 amino acids. The germline V gene has CDR1 LGHDT and CDR2 YNNKEL (reference sequence). Here the CDR3 reads CASRLQGNTGELFF. The CDR3 DNA sequence: TGTGCCAGCAGACTACAGGGGAACACCGGGGAGCTGTTTTTT.

CDR3 sequence (DNA): TGCAGTGCTAGGGGAACCCTGAACACTGAAGCTTTCTTT. This encodes CSARGTLNTEAFF. The chain joins TRBV20-1 to TRBJ1-1; no clear D. Trimming removed 3 bases from V and 0 bases from J, with 8 bases in between. This CDR3 region has 13 residues. Germline CDR1 reads DFQATT; CDR2 reads SNEGSKA (reference sequence).

This clonotype was seen many times. The CDR3 coding sequence is TGTGCCAGCAGCGGCGGGAGTCACGAGCAGTACTTC. This gives the protein CASSGGSHEQYF. The V call is TRBV2, the J call TRBJ2-7; 7 nucleotides match TRBD2. The CDR3 has 12 residues. CDR1 and CDR2 (germline): SNHLY, FYNNEI. V trimming: 6 bases; J trimming: 5 bases; junction bases outside the gene matches: 4.

Concerning this clonotype itself: Likely a read error: the CDR3 ends without its conserved phenylalanine or tryptophan. It is unclear where the CDR3 begins or ends on the DNA, so no DNA is shown, and the CDR3 is as TCRdb lists it. This chain links TRBV7-9 with TRBJ2-7. The CDR3 region is 11 residues in length, termini included. Per the germline V gene, CDR1 is SEHNR and CDR2 is FQNEAQ (reference sequence). The CDR3 loop reads CASSLGAGSHS.

V gene TRBV24-1 combines with J gene TRBJ2-3; D not resolved. Trimming left V 8 bases short and J 8 bases short, with 13 bases between. The CDR3 totals 12 residues. Germline CDR1 reads KGHDR; CDR2 reads SFDVKD. The CDR3 DNA reads TGTGCCACCATGGACCCTGCTGGTACGCAGTATTTT. As protein: CATMDPAGTQYF.